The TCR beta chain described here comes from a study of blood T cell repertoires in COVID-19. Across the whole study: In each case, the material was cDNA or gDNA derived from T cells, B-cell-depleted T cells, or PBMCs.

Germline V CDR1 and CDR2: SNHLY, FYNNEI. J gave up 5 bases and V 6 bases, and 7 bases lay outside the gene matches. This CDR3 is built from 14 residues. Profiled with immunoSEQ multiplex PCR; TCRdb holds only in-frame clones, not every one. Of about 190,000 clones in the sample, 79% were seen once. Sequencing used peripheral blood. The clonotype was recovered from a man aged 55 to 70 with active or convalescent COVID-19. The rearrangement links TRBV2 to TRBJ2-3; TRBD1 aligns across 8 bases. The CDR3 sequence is CASRPRQGLDTQYF. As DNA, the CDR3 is TGTGCCAGCAGGCCCAGACAGGGGTTAGATACGCAGTATTTT.